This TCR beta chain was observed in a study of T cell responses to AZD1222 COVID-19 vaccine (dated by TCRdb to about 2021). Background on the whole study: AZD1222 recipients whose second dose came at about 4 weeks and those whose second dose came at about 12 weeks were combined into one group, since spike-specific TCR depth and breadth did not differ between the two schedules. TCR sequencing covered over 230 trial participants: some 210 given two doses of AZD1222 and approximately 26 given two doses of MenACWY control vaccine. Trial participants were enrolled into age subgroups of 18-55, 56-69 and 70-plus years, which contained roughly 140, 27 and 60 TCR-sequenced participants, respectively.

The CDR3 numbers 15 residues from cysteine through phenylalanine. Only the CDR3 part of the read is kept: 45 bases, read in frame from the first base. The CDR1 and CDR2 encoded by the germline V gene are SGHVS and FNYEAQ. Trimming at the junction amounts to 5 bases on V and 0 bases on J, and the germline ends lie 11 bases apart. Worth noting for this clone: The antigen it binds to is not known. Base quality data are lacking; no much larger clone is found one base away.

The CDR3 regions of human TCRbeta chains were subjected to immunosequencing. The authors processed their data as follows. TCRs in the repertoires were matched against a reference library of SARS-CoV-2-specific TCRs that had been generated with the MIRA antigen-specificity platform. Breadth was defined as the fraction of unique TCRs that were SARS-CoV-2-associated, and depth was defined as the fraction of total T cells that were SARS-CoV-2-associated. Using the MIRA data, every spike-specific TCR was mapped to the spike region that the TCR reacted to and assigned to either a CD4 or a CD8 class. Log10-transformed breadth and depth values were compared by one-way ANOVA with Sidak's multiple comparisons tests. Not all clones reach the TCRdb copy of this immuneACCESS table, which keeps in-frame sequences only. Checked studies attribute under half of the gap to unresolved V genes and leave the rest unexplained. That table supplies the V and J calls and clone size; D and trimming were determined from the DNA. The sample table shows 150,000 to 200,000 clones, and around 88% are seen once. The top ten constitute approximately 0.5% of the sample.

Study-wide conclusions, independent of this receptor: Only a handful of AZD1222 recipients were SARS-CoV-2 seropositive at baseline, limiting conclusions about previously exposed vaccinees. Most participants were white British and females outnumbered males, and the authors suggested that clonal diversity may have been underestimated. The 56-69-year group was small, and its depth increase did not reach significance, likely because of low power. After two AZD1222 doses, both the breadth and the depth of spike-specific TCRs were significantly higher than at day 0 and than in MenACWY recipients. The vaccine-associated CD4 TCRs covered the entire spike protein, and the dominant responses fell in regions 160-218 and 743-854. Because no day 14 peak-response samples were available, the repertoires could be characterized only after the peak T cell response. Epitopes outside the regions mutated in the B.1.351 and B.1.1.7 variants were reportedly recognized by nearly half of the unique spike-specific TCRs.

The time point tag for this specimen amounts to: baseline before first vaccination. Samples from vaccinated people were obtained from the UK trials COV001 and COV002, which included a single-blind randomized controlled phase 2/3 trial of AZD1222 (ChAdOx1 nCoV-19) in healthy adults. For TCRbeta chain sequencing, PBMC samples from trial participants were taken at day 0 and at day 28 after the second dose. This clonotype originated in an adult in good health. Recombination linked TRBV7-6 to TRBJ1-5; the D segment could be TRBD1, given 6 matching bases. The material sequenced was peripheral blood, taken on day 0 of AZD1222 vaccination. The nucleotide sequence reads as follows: TGTGCCAGCAGCGCACAGGGACATAGCAATCAGCCCCAGCATTTT. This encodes CASSAQGHSNQPQHF.